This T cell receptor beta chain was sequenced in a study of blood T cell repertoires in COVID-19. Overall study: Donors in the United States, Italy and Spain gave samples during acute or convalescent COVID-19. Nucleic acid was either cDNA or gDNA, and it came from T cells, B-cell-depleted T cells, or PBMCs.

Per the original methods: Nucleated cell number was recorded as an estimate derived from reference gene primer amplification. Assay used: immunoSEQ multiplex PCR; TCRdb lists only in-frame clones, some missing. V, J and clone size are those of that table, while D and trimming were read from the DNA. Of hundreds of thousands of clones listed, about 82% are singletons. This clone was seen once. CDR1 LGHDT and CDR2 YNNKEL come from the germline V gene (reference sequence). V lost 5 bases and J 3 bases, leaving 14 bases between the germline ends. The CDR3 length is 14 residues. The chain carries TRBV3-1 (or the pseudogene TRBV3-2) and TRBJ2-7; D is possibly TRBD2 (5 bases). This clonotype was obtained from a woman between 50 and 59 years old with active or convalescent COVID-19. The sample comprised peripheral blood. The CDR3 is CASSLSGTVYEQYF. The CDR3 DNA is TGTGCCAGCAGCTTAAGCGGCACCGTCTACGAGCAGTACTTC.